A selection of T cell receptor beta chains follows, all from one sample in a study of Ad26.COV2.S vaccination and SARS-CoV-2 variants. The protocol was immunoSEQ multiplex PCR, while the TCRdb copy is restricted to in-frame clones and leaves out a portion. This table holds some 340,000 clones, around four fifths found once. The sequences come from peripheral blood, collected in a trial of Ad26.COV2.S vaccine versus placebo. All receptors come from a person aged 18 to 65 who received the Ad26.COV2.S COVID-19 vaccine or a placebo. CDR3s include the opening cysteine and the closing phenylalanine or tryptophan. The order of the fields is clone size, V gene, D gene, J gene, CDR3 DNA, CDR3 protein. A D gene is named only where the DNA matches it firmly. Size tells how often a clone was seen (once, few, many) or the class of an expanded clone, and some rows leave it out.

once	TRBV19	-	TRBJ1-4	TGTGCCAGTAAGCTCCAGGCCTCTAATGAAAAACTGTTTTTT	CASKLQASNEKLFF
-	TRBV28	-	TRBJ2-1	TGTGCCAGCAGCCGAGACAGCTCCTACTCCTACAATGAGCAGTTCTTC	CASSRDSSYSYNEQFF
few	TRBV27	-	TRBJ2-3	TGTGCCAGCAGTTTCCGGACGCCGGGACATCAGAGCACAGATACGCAGTATTTT	CASSFRTPGHQSTDTQYF
-	TRBV7-2	-	TRBJ2-3	TGTGCCAGCAGCTTACAGGGGATCTCCACAGATACGCAGTATTTT	CASSLQGISTDTQYF
few	TRBV5-1	-	TRBJ2-7	TGCGCCAGCAGCTTGGTGGCCGGGGAGCAGTACTTC	CASSLVAGEQYF
-	TRBV28	-	TRBJ1-3	TGTGCCAGCAGTTCGTCAAGCTCTGGAAACACCATATATTTT	CASSSSSSGNTIYF
few	TRBV2	TRBD1	TRBJ2-5	TGTGCCAGCAAGAAACCGGGACAGGGAGGAACCCAGTACTTC	CASKKPGQGGTQYF
-	TRBV5-1	-	TRBJ1-2	TGCGCCAGCAGCTTGGCTGGGGAATATGGCTACACCTTC	CASSLAGEYGYTF
few	TRBV4-1	TRBD2	TRBJ2-7	TGCGCCAGCAGCCCACGGGTCGGGGGGAACTACGAGCAGTACTTC	CASSPRVGGNYEQYF
-	TRBV19	-	TRBJ2-4	TGTGCCAGTAGTGGCATTGGACCGCTTATAGCCAAAAACATTCAGTACTTC	CASSGIGPLIAKNIQYF
-	TRBV4-1	-	TRBJ2-7	TGCGCCAGCAGCCAAAATTTAGCTGAGCAGTACTTC	CASSQNLAEQYF
-	TRBV3-1/TRBV3-2	-	TRBJ1-3	TGTGCCAGCAGCCAAGAGTTGTCGGACTGGGGCGGAAACACCATATATTTT	CASSQELSDWGGNTIYF
-	TRBV5-1	-	TRBJ2-2	TGCGCCAGCAGCTTGGAAGTGGGGGAAGTCGGGGAGCTGTTTTTT	CASSLEVGEVGELFF
-	TRBV2	-	TRBJ2-5	TGTGCCAGCAGTGAACGGAGGGGGGATGAGACCCAGTACTTC	CASSERRGDETQYF
-	TRBV5-4	-	TRBJ2-7	TGTGCCAGCAGCGCGACACCATCCTACGAGCAGTACTTC	CASSATPSYEQYF
once	TRBV9	TRBD1	TRBJ1-4	TGTGCCAGCAGCGCAATGGGACAGGGAGGAGAAAAACTGTTTTTT	CASSAMGQGGEKLFF
-	TRBV19	-	TRBJ1-5	TGTGCCAGTAGTATTATGGGAGGGGTGGCTCAGCCCCAGCATTTT	CASSIMGGVAQPQHF
-	TRBV6-5	TRBD1	TRBJ2-5	TGTGCCAGCAGTTACGACAGGGGGCGAGAGACCCAGTACTTC	CASSYDRGRETQYF
-	TRBV18	-	TRBJ1-2	TGTGCCAGCTCACAGTCCGGGGTAGCTGGCTATGGCTACACCTTC	CASSQSGVAGYGYTF
once	TRBV3-1/TRBV3-2	TRBD1	TRBJ2-7	TGTGCCAGCAGCCAACACCCGGGACAGGCTTACGAGCAGTACTTC	CASSQHPGQAYEQYF
-	TRBV5-5	TRBD1	TRBJ1-2	TGTGCCAGCAGGGCCGACAGGGTACGGGGCTACACCTTC	CASRADRVRGYTF
-	TRBV7-9	-	TRBJ1-5	TGTGCCAGCAGCTTCGGGAATGACAATCAGCCCCAGCATTTT	CASSFGNDNQPQHF